This T cell receptor beta chain was sequenced for a study of shared clonotypes between healthy human individuals. General study results and limits: A reduction in generation probabilities was seen for non-shared clonotypes relative to those shared by all four donors.

Of note for this clone: Its specificity is unknown.

Method: immunoSEQ multiplex PCR; TCRdb's copy keeps in-frame clones and lacks some. The profile shows approximately 1,000,000 clones, around three quarters of them singletons. Per germline, CDR1 LGHNA and CDR2 YNFKEQ. The CDR3 contains 18 residues. With 0 bases clipped from V and 10 bases from J, the junction kept 11 bases outside the gene matches. Sequencing used memory CD4+ T cells from PBMCs. Subset given: CD45RA-negative fraction. The V and J genes are TRBV4-2 and TRBJ2-1; 14 nucleotides align to TRBD2. The TCR was taken from a man between 18 and 29 years old in good health. Some clones in this sample may be carry-over from other donors' samples. The CDR3 is CASSQDPTGLAGVREQFF. CDR3 nucleotides: TGTGCCAGCAGCCAAGATCCGACGGGACTAGCGGGAGTTCGGGAGCAGTTCTTC.